This TCR beta chain was documented in a study of control samples from healthy donors and cancer patients. Germline V lookup: CDR1 MRHNA, CDR2 SNTAGT. The J segment lost 2 bases and the V segment lost 6 bases, leaving 3 bases of the junction unmatched. The CDR3 length is 15 residues. TCRdb's copy holds only in-frame clones and misses some; the assay was immunoSEQ multiplex PCR. Among approximately 79,000 clones listed, approximately 89% were seen once. The receptor was derived from a man aged 50-59 years in good health. The chain links TRBV6-4 to TRBJ2-6; 8 positions match TRBD1. Sample: blood. The CDR3 sequence: CASRAGGAGANVLTF. CDR3 DNA: TGTGCCAGCAGAGCAGGGGGCGCTGGGGCCAACGTCCTGACTTTC.